This T cell receptor (beta chain) was observed in a study of response to subunit inactivated influenza vaccine. Study conclusions and caveats: The authors suggested that few new T cells are recruited per seasonal influenza vaccination.

This clonotype was seen only a few times. The antigen is undetermined. TCRdb redid the calling of the RT-PCR reads with MiXCR, one entry per CDR3 protein. The profile shows approximately 170,000 distinct CDR3 sequences, around 14% of them singletons. CDR3 length equals 14 residues. Germline V gene sequence: CDR1 SGHAT, CDR2 FQNNGV. Losses at the gene ends were 0 bases for V and 7 bases for J; bases not matched to a gene: 5. The J gene is TRBJ1-2, the V gene TRBV11-2, with 7 bases identical to TRBD1. This specimen was CD8+ T cells sorted from PBMCs, taken more than 4 days after vaccination. The source of this sequence is a man between 50 and 59 years old who received an inactivated influenza vaccine. The CDR3 reads CASSLEMSGGGYTF. The CDR3 coding sequence is TGTGCCAGCAGCTTAGAGATGTCAGGGGGTGGCTACACCTTC.